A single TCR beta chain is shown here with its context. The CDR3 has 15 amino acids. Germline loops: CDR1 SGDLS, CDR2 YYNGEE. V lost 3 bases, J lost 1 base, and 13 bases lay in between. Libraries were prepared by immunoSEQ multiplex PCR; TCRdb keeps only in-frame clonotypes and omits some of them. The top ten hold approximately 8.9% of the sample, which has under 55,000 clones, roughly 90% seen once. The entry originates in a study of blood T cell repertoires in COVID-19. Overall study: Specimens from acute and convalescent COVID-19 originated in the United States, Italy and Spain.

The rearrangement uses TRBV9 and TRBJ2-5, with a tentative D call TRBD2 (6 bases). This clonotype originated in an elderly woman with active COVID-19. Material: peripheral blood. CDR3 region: CASSAVDYTQETQYF. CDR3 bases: TGTGCCAGCAGCGCGGTGGACTACACCCAAGAGACCCAGTACTTC.